These 7 T cell receptor beta chains were all obtained from the same sample, sequenced in a study of blood T cell repertoires in COVID-19. Here immunoSEQ multiplex PCR was the method, and the copy in TCRdb shows in-frame clones only, minus some. The repertoire holds more than 95,000 clones, with 70% to 80% as singletons. Input material: peripheral blood. Receptors originate from a man aged 35-49 years with active or convalescent COVID-19.

The V and J genes are TRBV5-1 and TRBJ2-7; tentative D call: TRBD2 (6 bases). V lost 4 bases, J lost 7 bases, and 18 bases lay in between. Germline V gives CDR1 SGHRS, CDR2 YFSETQ. This CDR3 spans 14 amino acids. The CDR3 DNA sequence: TGCGCCAGCAGCCCCGAACCGGGAGTCTGGGAGCAGTACTTC. Translating it yields CASSPEPGVWEQYF.

The chain uses TRBV19 and TRBJ1-1; the D is unclear. Trimming took off 6 bases at V and 2 bases at J, with 7 bases between the two ends. CDR3 length: 12 residues. The germline gives CDR1 LNHDA, CDR2 SQIVND (reference sequence). The CDR3, as DNA: TGTGCCAGTAGCCCGGTTAACACTGAAGCTTTCTTT. It encodes CASSPVNTEAFF.

The chain has TRBV6-5 and TRBJ1-6, with 7 bases aligning to TRBD1. The ends lost 6 bases at V and 7 bases at J; junction bases unmatched: 9. CDR1 and CDR2 from the germline V gene are MNHEY and SVGAGI. The CDR3 totals 15 residues. CDR3 amino acids: CASSPRTGGNSPLHF. The CDR3 nucleotides read TGTGCCAGCAGCCCCCGGACAGGCGGGAATTCACCCCTCCACTTT.

This chain uses TRBV15 with TRBJ2-7, with D maybe TRBD2 (6 bases). V lost 6 bases and J lost 0, with 12 bases in between. The CDR3 extends over 14 amino acids. Germline V gene sequence: CDR1 LNHNV, CDR2 YYDKDF (reference sequence). CDR3 nucleotides: TGTGCCACCAGTCTGCGCGGGATCTCCTACGAGCAGTACTTC. This sequence encodes CATSLRGISYEQYF.

This clone was seen only once. This chain joins TRBV15 and TRBJ1-2, with D perhaps matching TRBD1 (6 bases). Germline CDR1 reads LNHNV; CDR2 reads YYDKDF (reference sequence). Deletions cut 6 bases from V and 7 bases from J, with 18 bases between. The CDR3 is made up of 14 amino acids. CDR3 region: CATRGQGMAGGYTF. Here the CDR3 DNA reads TGTGCCACCAGGGGCCAGGGGATGGCTGGTGGCTACACCTTC.

V and J are TRBV18 and TRBJ1-1; tentatively, D is TRBD1 (5 bases). Trimming shortened V by 6 bases and J by 2 bases, and 7 bases separated the two germline ends. This CDR3 is built from 12 residues. CDR1 KGHSH and CDR2 LQKENI come from the germline V gene. The CDR3 DNA is TGTGCCAGCTCGACAGATAACACTGAAGCTTTCTTT. As protein: CASSTDNTEAFF.

The V and J genes are TRBV14 and TRBJ1-1, with 9 bases aligning to TRBD1. Germline CDR1 is SGHDN and CDR2 is FVKESK. With V trimmed by 3 bases and J by 1 base, 9 bases remained unmatched. The CDR3 loop spans 17 amino acids. Here the CDR3 reads CASSQTNYRGQNTEAFF. The DNA of the CDR3 is TGTGCCAGCAGCCAGACGAACTACAGGGGGCAGAACACTGAAGCTTTCTTT.